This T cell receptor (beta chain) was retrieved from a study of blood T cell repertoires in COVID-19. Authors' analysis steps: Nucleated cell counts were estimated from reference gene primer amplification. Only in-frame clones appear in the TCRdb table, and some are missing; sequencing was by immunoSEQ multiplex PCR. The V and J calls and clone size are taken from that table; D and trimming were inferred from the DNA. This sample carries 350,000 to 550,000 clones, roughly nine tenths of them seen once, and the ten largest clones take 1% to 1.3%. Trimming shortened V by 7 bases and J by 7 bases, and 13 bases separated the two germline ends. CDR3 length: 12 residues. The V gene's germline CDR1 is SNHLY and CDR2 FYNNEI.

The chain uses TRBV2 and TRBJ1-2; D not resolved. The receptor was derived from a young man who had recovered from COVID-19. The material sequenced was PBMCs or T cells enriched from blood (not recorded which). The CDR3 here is CASIPYLTGYTF. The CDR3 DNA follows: TGTGCCAGCATCCCATATCTAACTGGCTACACCTTC.